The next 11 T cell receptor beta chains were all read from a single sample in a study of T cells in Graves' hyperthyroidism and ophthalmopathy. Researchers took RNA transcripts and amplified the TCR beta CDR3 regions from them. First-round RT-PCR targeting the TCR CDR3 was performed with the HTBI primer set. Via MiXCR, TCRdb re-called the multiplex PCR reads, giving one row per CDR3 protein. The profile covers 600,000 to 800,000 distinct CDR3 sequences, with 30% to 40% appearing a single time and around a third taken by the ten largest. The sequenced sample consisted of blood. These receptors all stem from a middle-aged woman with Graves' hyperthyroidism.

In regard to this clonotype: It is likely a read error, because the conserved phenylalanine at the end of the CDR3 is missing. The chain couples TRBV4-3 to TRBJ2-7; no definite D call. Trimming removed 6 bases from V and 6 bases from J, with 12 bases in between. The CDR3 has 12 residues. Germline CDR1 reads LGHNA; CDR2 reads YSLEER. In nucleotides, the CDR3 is TGCGCCAGCAGTGAGCAGGTGAGCGAGCAGTACCTC. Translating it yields CASSEQVSEQYL.

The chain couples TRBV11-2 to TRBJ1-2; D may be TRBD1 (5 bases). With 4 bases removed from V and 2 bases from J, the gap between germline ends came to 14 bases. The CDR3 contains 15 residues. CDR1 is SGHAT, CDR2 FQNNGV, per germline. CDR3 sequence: CASSSLRGRNYGYTF. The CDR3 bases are TGTGCCAGCAGCTCCCTTAGGGGTAGGAACTATGGCTACACCTTC. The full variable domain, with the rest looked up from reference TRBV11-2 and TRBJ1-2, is EAGVAQSPRYKIIEKRQSVAFWCNPISGHATLYWYQQILGQGPKLLIQFQNNGVVDDSQLPKDRFSAERLKGVDSTLKIQPAKLEDSAVYLCASSSLRGRNYGYTFGSGTRLTVV.

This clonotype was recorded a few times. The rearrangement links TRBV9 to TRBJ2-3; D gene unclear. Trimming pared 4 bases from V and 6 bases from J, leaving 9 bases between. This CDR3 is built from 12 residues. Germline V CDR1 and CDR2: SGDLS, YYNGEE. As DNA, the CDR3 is TGTGCCAGCAGCCTATCTAAGGATACGCAGTATTTT. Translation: CASSLSKDTQYF.

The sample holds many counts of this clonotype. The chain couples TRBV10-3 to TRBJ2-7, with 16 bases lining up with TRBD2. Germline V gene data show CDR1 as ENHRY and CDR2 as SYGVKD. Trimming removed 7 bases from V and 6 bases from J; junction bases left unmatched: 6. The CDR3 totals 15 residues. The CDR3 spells CAITQGLAGGPEQYF. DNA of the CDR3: TGTGCCATCACCCAGGGACTAGCGGGGGGGCCCGAGCAGTACTTC.

The CDR3 is CASSWKTSGILEKLFF. CDR3 sequence (DNA): TGTGCCAGCAGCTGGAAGACTAGCGGGATTTTGGAAAAACTGTTTTTT. The V and J genes are TRBV7-2 and TRBJ1-4, with D unclear. The CDR3 contains 16 residues. V was shortened by 4 bases and J by 8 bases, with 20 bases between the two germline ends. Germline V gene lookup returns CDR1 SGHTA and CDR2 FQGNSA.

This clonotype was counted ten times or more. CDR3 residues: CSATAGNYEQYF. The CDR3 DNA reads TGCAGCGCGACTGCAGGGAACTACGAGCAGTACTTC. The V gene is TRBV29-1, the J gene TRBJ2-7; D perhaps matches TRBD1 (5 bases). V lost 7 bases and J lost 3, with 13 bases in between. The germline CDR1 and CDR2 sequences are SQVTM and ANQGSEA. The CDR3 sequence is 12 residues long.

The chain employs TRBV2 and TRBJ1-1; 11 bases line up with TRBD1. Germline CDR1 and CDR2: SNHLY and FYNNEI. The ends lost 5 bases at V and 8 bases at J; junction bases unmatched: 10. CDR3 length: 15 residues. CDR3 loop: CASSIGDRGGGEAFF. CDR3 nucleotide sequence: TGTGCCAGCAGTATTGGGGACAGGGGGGGCGGCGAAGCTTTCTTT.

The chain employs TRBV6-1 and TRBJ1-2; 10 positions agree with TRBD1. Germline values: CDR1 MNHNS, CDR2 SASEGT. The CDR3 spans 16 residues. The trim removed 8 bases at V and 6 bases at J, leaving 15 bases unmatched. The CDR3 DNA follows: TGTGCCAGCCCGGGACAGGGGACTCTATCGTTTGATGGCTACACCTTC. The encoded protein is CASPGQGTLSFDGYTF.

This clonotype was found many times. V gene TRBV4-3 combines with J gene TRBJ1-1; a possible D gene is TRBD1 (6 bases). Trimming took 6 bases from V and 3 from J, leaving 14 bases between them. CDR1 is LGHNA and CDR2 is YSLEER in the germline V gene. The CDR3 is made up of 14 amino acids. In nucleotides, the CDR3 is TGCGCCAGCAGGAAGACAGGACTGGACACTGAAGCTTTCTTT. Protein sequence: CASRKTGLDTEAFF.

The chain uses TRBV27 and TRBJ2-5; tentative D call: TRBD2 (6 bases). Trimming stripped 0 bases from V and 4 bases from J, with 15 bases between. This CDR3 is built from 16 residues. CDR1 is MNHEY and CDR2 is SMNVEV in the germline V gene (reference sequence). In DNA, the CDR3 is TGTGCCAGCAGTTTATCGATGGCGGGGATCGGAGAGACCCAGTACTTC. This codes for CASSLSMAGIGETQYF.

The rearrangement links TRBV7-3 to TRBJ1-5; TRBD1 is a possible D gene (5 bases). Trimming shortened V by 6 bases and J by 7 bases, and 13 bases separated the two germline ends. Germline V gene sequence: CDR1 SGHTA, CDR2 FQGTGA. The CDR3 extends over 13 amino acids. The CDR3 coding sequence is TGTGCCAGCAGTCAGGGCCCCCGCCAGCCCCAGCATTTT. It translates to CASSQGPRQPQHF.